This T cell receptor (beta chain) is from a study of technical replicates of blood from a handful of donors. Here immunoSEQ multiplex PCR was the method, and the copy in TCRdb shows in-frame clones only, minus some. The repertoire holds 10,000 to 15,000 clones, with roughly 93% as singletons. This clone was seen just once. The receptor was derived from a human donor in good health. Sequenced input: PBMCs.

In DNA, the CDR3 is TGTGCCAGCAGTTTAGGCGGGAGCGTGTACTACGAGCAGTACTTC. This encodes CASSLGGSVYYEQYF. This chain links TRBV28 with TRBJ2-7; 7 bases are shared with TRBD2. The CDR3 covers 15 residues. The V and J ends lost 2 bases and 3 bases, in that order; junction bases with no gene match: 7. Germline loops: CDR1 MDHEN, CDR2 SYDVKM.